This TCR beta chain stems from a study of human T cells and chemical hapten exposure. Study as a whole: Among samples, TCR yields varied mainly because of small differences in pooled library volume. Study-wide findings and caveats: Sensitizing to DPC left TCRs with a frequency above 1 in 1000 unaltered.

The study's library attached unique molecular identifiers to single cDNA molecules. TCRdb ran MiXCR on the RACE reads and lists one entry per CDR3 protein. Of about 70,000 distinct CDR3 sequences in the sample, 5.5% to 7.5% were seen once. Time point meaning: healthy volunteer bleed at 6 weeks. The starting material, unfractionated whole blood, was used for total RNA extraction. This clonotype was counted at least ten times. Its specificity is not known. Germline V gene sequence: CDR1 LGHDT, CDR2 YNNKEL (reference sequence). This CDR3 has 15 amino acids. V was clipped by 6 bases and J by 3 bases; unmatched bases: 9.

J is TRBJ2-7 and V is TRBV3-1; 9 nucleotides match TRBD2. This receptor was identified in a female donor in good health. Some clones in this sample may be carry-over from other donors' samples. Sequenced input: whole blood. This chain's CDR3 is CASSEGLANHYEQYF. Written as DNA, the CDR3 is TGTGCCAGCAGTGAAGGACTAGCGAATCACTACGAGCAGTACTTC.